The 10 T cell receptor beta chains given below trace back to one sample, sequenced in a study of cytomegalovirus exposure and HLA in healthy donors. Libraries were prepared by immunoSEQ multiplex PCR; TCRdb keeps only in-frame clonotypes and omits some of them. The sample consists of around 130,000 clones, roughly 89% of them appearing once. Sequenced sample: PBMCs. Receptors originate from a man aged 25-40 years in good health and CMV-seronegative.

The genes are TRBV5-1 and TRBJ2-1, with a possible D match to TRBD1 (6 bases). CDR1 and CDR2 from the germline V gene are SGHRS and YFSETQ. V lost 4 bases, J lost 8 bases, and 16 bases lay in between. This CDR3 contains 14 residues. The CDR3 here is CASSPNHRADEQFF. CDR3 DNA sequence: TGCGCCAGCAGCCCCAATCACAGGGCCGATGAGCAGTTCTTC.

The CDR3 sequence is CATSRDRGGAGGANVLTF. The DNA for the CDR3 is TGTGCCACCAGCAGAGATCGAGGGGGCGCGGGCGGGGCCAACGTCCTGACTTTC. The chain couples TRBV15 to TRBJ2-6, with TRBD1 matching 7 bases. Trimming removed 0 bases from V and 4 bases from J; junction bases left unmatched: 9. Germline loops: CDR1 LNHNV, CDR2 YYDKDF (reference sequence). CDR3 length: 18 amino acids.

This clone was found a few times. This chain links TRBV5-1 with TRBJ2-3; unclear D gene. The CDR3 runs 14 residues. The germline gives CDR1 SGHRS, CDR2 YFSETQ. Trimming took off 2 bases at V and 3 bases at J, with 10 bases between the two ends. The chain's CDR3 is CASSFAVVTDTQYF. The CDR3 DNA reads TGCGCCAGCAGCTTCGCGGTTGTGACAGATACGCAGTATTTT.

The chain carries TRBV2 and TRBJ2-7; weak D call: TRBD2 (6 bases). The CDR3 loop spans 13 amino acids. From germline, CDR1 is SNHLY and CDR2 FYNNEI. The ends were cut back, 3 bases at V and 3 bases at J, with 9 bases in the middle. This CDR3 reads CASSDQGLYEQYF. The CDR3 DNA follows: TGTGCCAGCAGTGATCAGGGACTCTACGAGCAGTACTTC.

In its sample, this clone was seen once. The chain joins TRBV7-8 to TRBJ1-1; D ambiguous. V shed 2 bases and J shed 8 bases, with 15 bases lying between them. This CDR3 comprises 14 residues. The germline CDR1 and CDR2 sequences are SGHVS and FQNEAQ. CDR3 residues: CASSLIGRLTEAFF. CDR3 DNA: TGTGCCAGCAGCTTAATTGGCCGGCTGACAGAAGCTTTCTTT. Full variable domain (remainder filled in from reference TRBV7-8 and TRBJ1-1): GAGVSQSPRYKVAKRGQDVALRCDPISGHVSLFWYQQALGQGPEFLTYFQNEAQLDKSGLPSDRFFAERPEGSVSTLKIQRTQQEDSAVYLCASSLIGRLTEAFFGQGTRLTVV.

The J gene is TRBJ2-2, the V gene TRBV5-4; D not resolved. Per the germline V gene, CDR1 is SGHNT and CDR2 is YYREEE (reference sequence). The CDR3 extends over 13 amino acids. Trimming cost V 5 bases and J 6 bases, with 11 bases left between them. The CDR3 DNA sequence: TGTGCCAGCAGTCAACATCTAGCCGGGGAGCTGTTTTTT. This encodes CASSQHLAGELFF.

The V call is TRBV7-6, the J call TRBJ1-6, with 10 bases lining up with TRBD1. V was pared by 6 bases and J by 7 bases, with 6 bases of the junction left unmatched. Germline V lookup: CDR1 SGHVS, CDR2 FNYEAQ. This CDR3 contains 15 residues. This chain's CDR3 is CASSRDRGWNSPLHF. In nucleotides, the CDR3 is TGTGCCAGCAGTCGGGACAGGGGTTGGAATTCACCCCTCCACTTT.

The chain joins TRBV9 to TRBJ2-5; TRBD1 agrees at 9 bases. The CDR3 totals 16 residues. Germline CDR1 is SGDLS and CDR2 is YYNGEE. Trimming removed 2 bases from V and 4 bases from J; junction bases left unmatched: 9. The CDR3 coding sequence is TGTGCCAGCAGCGTGGGGACAGGGTACGCCGGAGAGACCCAGTACTTC. This gives the protein CASSVGTGYAGETQYF.

As DNA, the CDR3 is TGCGCCAGCAGCTTACTGTCAGGGGGCGTGAACACTGAAGCTTTCTTT. Its translation: CASSLLSGGVNTEAFF. The chain joins TRBV5-1 to TRBJ1-1; 8 bases are a match to TRBD1. Germline values: CDR1 SGHRS, CDR2 YFSETQ. The CDR3 sequence is 16 residues long. V trimming: 2 bases; J trimming: 0 bases; junction bases outside the gene matches: 6.

The chain couples TRBV9 to TRBJ2-1; 8 bases fit TRBD2. Unmatched junction bases numbered 9, after V lost 0 bases and J lost 7 bases. Germline V gene data show CDR1 as SGDLS and CDR2 as YYNGEE. The length of the CDR3 is 16 residues. The chain's CDR3 is CASSVVGTRALNEQFF. The CDR3 DNA follows: TGTGCCAGCAGCGTAGTAGGGACTAGGGCCTTGAATGAGCAGTTCTTC.